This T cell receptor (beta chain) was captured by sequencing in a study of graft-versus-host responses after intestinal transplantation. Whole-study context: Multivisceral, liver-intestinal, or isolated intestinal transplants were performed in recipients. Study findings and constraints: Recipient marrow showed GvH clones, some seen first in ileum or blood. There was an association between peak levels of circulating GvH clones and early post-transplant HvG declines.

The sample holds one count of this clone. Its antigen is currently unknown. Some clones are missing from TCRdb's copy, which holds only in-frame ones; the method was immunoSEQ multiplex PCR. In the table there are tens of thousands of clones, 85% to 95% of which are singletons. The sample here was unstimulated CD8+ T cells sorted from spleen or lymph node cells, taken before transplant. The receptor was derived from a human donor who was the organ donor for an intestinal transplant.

DNA of the CDR3: TGTGCCAGCAGCCAAGATCGGTCCGAGCAGTACTTC. Amino acid sequence: CASSQDRSEQYF. This rearrangement joins TRBV4-2 to TRBJ2-7, with unresolved D. V lost 0 bases and J 6 bases, leaving 6 bases between the germline ends. This CDR3 has 12 amino acids. Germline CDR1 reads LGHNA; CDR2 reads YNFKEQ.